These 5 T cell receptor beta chains came from one sample sequenced in a study of regulatory T cells in long-lasting Graves disease (dated by TCRdb to the early 2020s). The protocol used for the library was multiplex PCR. This sample was sequenced with an Illumina HiSeq 4000. iRepertoire HTBI primers and Arm-PCR amplification of CDR3 regions were used to construct TCR beta libraries. The public sequencing data were trimmed at Q25 with fastp and processed into clonotypes with MiXCR by TCRdb, which kept only in-frame beta chains. Rows matching on CDR3 protein sequence are summarized as one entry with the most common DNA and genes. The table for this sample lists approximately 390,000 distinct CDR3 sequences; roughly 15% of them were counted only once. The ten largest clones represent 20% of the sample. The time point label, read with the paper, signifies: newly diagnosed GD, antithyroid drugs for less than 3 months. For both TCR sequencing and RNA sequencing, RNA was extracted from PBMCs using TRIzol.

Separately, the same data were catalogued under a study of T cells in Graves' hyperthyroidism and ophthalmopathy.

Source: peripheral blood mononuclear cells (PBMCs), taken at new diagnosis, from a patient treated with antithyroid drugs. These receptors all stem from a woman aged 18-29 years with Graves disease. Donor details come from another sample of the same person, matched by shared clones.

A word on this clonotype: One base away lies a much larger clone, so this may be a sequencing read error. Given the absence of the conserved phenylalanine or tryptophan at the CDR3 end, a read error is likely. The CDR3 sequence is CASSSRPGETQYL. CDR3 coding DNA: TGCGCCAGCAGCTCCCGTCCAGGAGAGACCCAGTACCTC. The rearrangement joins TRBV5-1 to TRBJ2-1; D gene unclear. The better agreement between TRBJ2-5 and the DNA end casts doubt on the J call. Looked up from germline, CDR1 is SGHRS and CDR2 is YFSETQ. The CDR3 has 13 residues.

As to this clonotype: A single base separates this from a much larger clone, so it may be a read error. The chain couples TRBV2 to TRBJ1-2, with D perhaps matching TRBD1 (5 bases). Germline CDR1 is SNHLY and CDR2 is FYNNEI. The V and J ends lost 3 bases and 4 bases respectively, with 27 bases between them. This CDR3 comprises 19 residues. The CDR3 DNA follows: TGTGCCAGCAGTGAGTCTCCAGTTGGGGACCATCGTCGGTCCTATGGCTACACCTTC. As protein: CASSESPVGDHRRSYGYTF. Looking up the rest from reference TRBV2 and TRBJ1-2 gives the full variable domain: EPEVTQTPSHQVTQMGQEVILRCVPISNHLYFYWYRQILGQKVEFLVSFYNNEISEKSEIFDDQFSVERPDGSNFTLKIRSTKLEDSAMYFCASSESPVGDHRRSYGYTFGSGTRLTVV.

This clonotype occurred many times. V and J are TRBV5-1 and TRBJ2-1, with 8 bases that match TRBD2. With 6 bases clipped from V and 6 bases from J, the junction kept 8 bases outside the gene matches. Germline loops: CDR1 SGHRS, CDR2 YFSETQ. The CDR3 contains 14 residues. The CDR3 bases are TGCGCCAGCACCCCCAGGACTAGCAGCAATGAGCAGTTCTTC. This sequence encodes CASTPRTSSNEQFF.

This clonotype appeared a few times. The rearrangement uses TRBV6-1 and TRBJ2-7, with D tentatively TRBD2 (6 bases). CDR1 MNHNS and CDR2 SASEGT come from the germline V gene. There are 14 residues in the CDR3. The V end was cut by 7 bases, the J end by 3 bases, with 16 bases between. The CDR3 loop reads CASTPGRGYYEQYF. CDR3 bases: TGTGCCAGCACCCCTGGGCGGGGTTACTACGAGCAGTACTTC.

A word on this clonotype: Possible read error: a much larger clone is one base away. This sequence joins TRBV30 and TRBJ1-2, with D perhaps matching TRBD1 (6 bases). Germline V gene lookup returns CDR1 GTSNPN and CDR2 SVGIG (reference sequence). The CDR3 length is 14 residues. Trimming took off 3 bases at V and 6 bases at J, with 17 bases between the two ends. The CDR3 DNA reads as TGTGCCTGGAGGCGACAGGAGGCCATGCATGGCTACACCTTC. Its protein is CAWRRQEAMHGYTF.